What follows are 17 T cell receptor beta chains derived from one specimen sequenced in a study of diagnostic markers for celiac disease. TCRdb re-called the reads and shows each CDR3 protein once, DNA omitted. This sample contains about 3,600 distinct CDR3 sequences. The sample consisted of either unsorted cells or a sorted T cell fraction (not recorded which). Every receptor here comes from a human donor. This table probably holds off-target reads from a library built for another chain.

This sequence joins TRBV19 and TRBJ2-3; the TCRdb D gene call, TRBD2, has no DNA to confirm it. The CDR3 is made up of 18 amino acids. Germline values: CDR1 LNHDA, CDR2 SQIVND (reference sequence). The CDR3 spells CASSIDPSGEPIGDTQYF.

This clonotype is classed as medium-sized by frequency. J is TRBJ1-2 and V is TRBV9; TCRdb indicates TRBD1, and absent DNA this call remains unverified. Germline assignment: CDR1 SGDLS and CDR2 YYNGEE. CDR3 length: 15 residues. CDR3 in amino acids: CASSKDNPGNYGYTF.

This clonotype shows up as medium-sized by frequency. This chain links TRBV20-1 with TRBJ2-7; with no DNA, the TCRdb D assignment of TRBD1 cannot be verified. The CDR3 runs 14 residues. Germline V lookup: CDR1 DFQATT, CDR2 SNEGSKA (reference sequence). CDR3 protein: CSARPGTGTYEQYF.

V gene TRBV12-3 or TRBV12-4 combines with J gene TRBJ2-3. The length of the CDR3 is 11 residues. CDR3 loop: CASSLRDRQYF.

This chain uses TRBV27 with TRBJ2-5. Germline V gene data show CDR1 as MNHEY and CDR2 as SMNVEV (reference sequence). The CDR3 is 14 amino acids. CDR3: CASSFQGYGETQYF.

The V call is TRBV7-8, the J call TRBJ1-1; the TRBD1 assignment by TCRdb is unverifiable without DNA. Germline lookup yields CDR1 SGHVS and CDR2 FQNEAQ. The CDR3 sequence is 17 residues long. This chain's CDR3 is CASSLVWLGGWNTEAFF.

The chain links TRBV28 to TRBJ1-5; TCRdb reports TRBD1, a call that lacks DNA to check it against. Germline loops: CDR1 MDHEN, CDR2 SYDVKM. The CDR3 covers 16 residues. CDR3 region: CASTQRTGNSNQPQHF. The entire variable domain, with the rest obtained from reference TRBV28 and TRBJ1-5, is as follows: DVKVTQSSRYLVKRTGEKVFLECVQDMDHENMFWYRQDPGLGLRLIYFSYDVKMKEKGDIPEGYSVSREKKERFSLILESASTNQTSMYLCASTQRTGNSNQPQHFGDGTRLSIL.

CDR3 residues: CASSPGTGPNEKLFF. This chain uses TRBV12-3 or TRBV12-4 with TRBJ1-4; there is no DNA to check the TCRdb D call of TRBD1. The CDR3 is 15 amino acids.

The CDR3 spells CASSFGTSREQYF. The genes are TRBV7-9 and TRBJ2-7; TCRdb outputs TRBD2, but without DNA this stays unchecked. The length of the CDR3 is 13 residues. Looked up from germline, CDR1 is SEHNR and CDR2 is FQNEAQ (reference sequence). The full variable domain, completed using reference TRBV7-9 and TRBJ2-7, is DTGVSQNPRHKITKRGQNVTFRCDPISEHNRLYWYRQTLGQGPEFLTYFQNEAQLEKSRLLSDRFSAERPKGSFSTLEIQRTEQGDSAMYLCASSFGTSREQYFGPGTRLTVT.

V and J are TRBV5-4 and TRBJ2-4. The CDR3 covers 15 residues. Per the germline V gene, CDR1 is SGHNT and CDR2 is YYREEE (reference sequence). The CDR3 sequence: CASSLGMGAKNIQYF.

The chain is built from TRBV6-2 or TRBV6-3 and TRBJ2-3. The germline V gene has CDR1 MNHEY and CDR2 SVGEGT. The CDR3 runs to 12 residues. The CDR3 here is CASSYPSDTQYF.

By frequency, this clonotype is medium-sized. The CDR3 sequence is CASSLGHSNTEAFF. This rearrangement joins TRBV12-3 or TRBV12-4 to TRBJ1-1. The CDR3 has 14 amino acids.

Measured by frequency, this clonotype is medium-sized. The genes are TRBV12-3 or TRBV12-4 and TRBJ2-1. The CDR3 contains 13 residues. The CDR3 protein is CASTLGWNNEQFF.

The rearrangement uses TRBV29-1 and TRBJ2-7; the TRBD2 assignment by TCRdb is unverifiable without DNA. The CDR3 spans 11 residues. CDR1 is SQVTM and CDR2 is ANQGSEA in the germline V gene. The CDR3 region is CSVVLDYEQYF.

This chain uses TRBV6-2 or TRBV6-3 with TRBJ1-1; TCRdb gives TRBD1 as the D gene, but with no DNA this cannot be confirmed. Germline CDR1 and CDR2: MNHEY and SVGEGT. The length of the CDR3 is 18 residues. Here the CDR3 reads CASSRDGNWDNLNTEAFF.

This chain joins TRBV11-1 and TRBJ2-1. The CDR3 is made up of 13 amino acids. Germline values: CDR1 SGHAT, CDR2 FQDESV (reference sequence). The CDR3 region is CASSFPTENEQFF.

This chain connects TRBV29-1 to TRBJ1-2. The CDR3 extends over 11 amino acids. The germline gives CDR1 SQVTM, CDR2 ANQGSEA. The CDR3 sequence: CSVELGSGYTF.